The TCR beta chain described here comes from a study of identifying expanded T cells in peripheral blood. The assay was immunoSEQ multiplex PCR, and TCRdb's table has in-frame clones only and misses some. The data hold tens of thousands of clones, with approximately 85% observed a single time. The study's findings and limits: Clone count variance between approximately two-week samples rose with total template count.

V shed 5 bases and J 4 bases; nucleotides not matched to a gene: 10. Looked up from germline, CDR1 is SEHNR and CDR2 is FQNEAQ (reference sequence). This CDR3 has 15 residues. This clone was seen only once. Its antigen is undetermined. The sample taken for sequencing was blood. The sequence was obtained from a person aged 18-69 years in good health. V usage is TRBV7-9 and J usage is TRBJ1-1; 7 nucleotides agree with TRBD1. CDR3: CASSRFAGTATEAFF. CDR3 coding DNA: TGTGCCAGCAGCCGATTCGCCGGGACAGCCACTGAAGCTTTCTTT.